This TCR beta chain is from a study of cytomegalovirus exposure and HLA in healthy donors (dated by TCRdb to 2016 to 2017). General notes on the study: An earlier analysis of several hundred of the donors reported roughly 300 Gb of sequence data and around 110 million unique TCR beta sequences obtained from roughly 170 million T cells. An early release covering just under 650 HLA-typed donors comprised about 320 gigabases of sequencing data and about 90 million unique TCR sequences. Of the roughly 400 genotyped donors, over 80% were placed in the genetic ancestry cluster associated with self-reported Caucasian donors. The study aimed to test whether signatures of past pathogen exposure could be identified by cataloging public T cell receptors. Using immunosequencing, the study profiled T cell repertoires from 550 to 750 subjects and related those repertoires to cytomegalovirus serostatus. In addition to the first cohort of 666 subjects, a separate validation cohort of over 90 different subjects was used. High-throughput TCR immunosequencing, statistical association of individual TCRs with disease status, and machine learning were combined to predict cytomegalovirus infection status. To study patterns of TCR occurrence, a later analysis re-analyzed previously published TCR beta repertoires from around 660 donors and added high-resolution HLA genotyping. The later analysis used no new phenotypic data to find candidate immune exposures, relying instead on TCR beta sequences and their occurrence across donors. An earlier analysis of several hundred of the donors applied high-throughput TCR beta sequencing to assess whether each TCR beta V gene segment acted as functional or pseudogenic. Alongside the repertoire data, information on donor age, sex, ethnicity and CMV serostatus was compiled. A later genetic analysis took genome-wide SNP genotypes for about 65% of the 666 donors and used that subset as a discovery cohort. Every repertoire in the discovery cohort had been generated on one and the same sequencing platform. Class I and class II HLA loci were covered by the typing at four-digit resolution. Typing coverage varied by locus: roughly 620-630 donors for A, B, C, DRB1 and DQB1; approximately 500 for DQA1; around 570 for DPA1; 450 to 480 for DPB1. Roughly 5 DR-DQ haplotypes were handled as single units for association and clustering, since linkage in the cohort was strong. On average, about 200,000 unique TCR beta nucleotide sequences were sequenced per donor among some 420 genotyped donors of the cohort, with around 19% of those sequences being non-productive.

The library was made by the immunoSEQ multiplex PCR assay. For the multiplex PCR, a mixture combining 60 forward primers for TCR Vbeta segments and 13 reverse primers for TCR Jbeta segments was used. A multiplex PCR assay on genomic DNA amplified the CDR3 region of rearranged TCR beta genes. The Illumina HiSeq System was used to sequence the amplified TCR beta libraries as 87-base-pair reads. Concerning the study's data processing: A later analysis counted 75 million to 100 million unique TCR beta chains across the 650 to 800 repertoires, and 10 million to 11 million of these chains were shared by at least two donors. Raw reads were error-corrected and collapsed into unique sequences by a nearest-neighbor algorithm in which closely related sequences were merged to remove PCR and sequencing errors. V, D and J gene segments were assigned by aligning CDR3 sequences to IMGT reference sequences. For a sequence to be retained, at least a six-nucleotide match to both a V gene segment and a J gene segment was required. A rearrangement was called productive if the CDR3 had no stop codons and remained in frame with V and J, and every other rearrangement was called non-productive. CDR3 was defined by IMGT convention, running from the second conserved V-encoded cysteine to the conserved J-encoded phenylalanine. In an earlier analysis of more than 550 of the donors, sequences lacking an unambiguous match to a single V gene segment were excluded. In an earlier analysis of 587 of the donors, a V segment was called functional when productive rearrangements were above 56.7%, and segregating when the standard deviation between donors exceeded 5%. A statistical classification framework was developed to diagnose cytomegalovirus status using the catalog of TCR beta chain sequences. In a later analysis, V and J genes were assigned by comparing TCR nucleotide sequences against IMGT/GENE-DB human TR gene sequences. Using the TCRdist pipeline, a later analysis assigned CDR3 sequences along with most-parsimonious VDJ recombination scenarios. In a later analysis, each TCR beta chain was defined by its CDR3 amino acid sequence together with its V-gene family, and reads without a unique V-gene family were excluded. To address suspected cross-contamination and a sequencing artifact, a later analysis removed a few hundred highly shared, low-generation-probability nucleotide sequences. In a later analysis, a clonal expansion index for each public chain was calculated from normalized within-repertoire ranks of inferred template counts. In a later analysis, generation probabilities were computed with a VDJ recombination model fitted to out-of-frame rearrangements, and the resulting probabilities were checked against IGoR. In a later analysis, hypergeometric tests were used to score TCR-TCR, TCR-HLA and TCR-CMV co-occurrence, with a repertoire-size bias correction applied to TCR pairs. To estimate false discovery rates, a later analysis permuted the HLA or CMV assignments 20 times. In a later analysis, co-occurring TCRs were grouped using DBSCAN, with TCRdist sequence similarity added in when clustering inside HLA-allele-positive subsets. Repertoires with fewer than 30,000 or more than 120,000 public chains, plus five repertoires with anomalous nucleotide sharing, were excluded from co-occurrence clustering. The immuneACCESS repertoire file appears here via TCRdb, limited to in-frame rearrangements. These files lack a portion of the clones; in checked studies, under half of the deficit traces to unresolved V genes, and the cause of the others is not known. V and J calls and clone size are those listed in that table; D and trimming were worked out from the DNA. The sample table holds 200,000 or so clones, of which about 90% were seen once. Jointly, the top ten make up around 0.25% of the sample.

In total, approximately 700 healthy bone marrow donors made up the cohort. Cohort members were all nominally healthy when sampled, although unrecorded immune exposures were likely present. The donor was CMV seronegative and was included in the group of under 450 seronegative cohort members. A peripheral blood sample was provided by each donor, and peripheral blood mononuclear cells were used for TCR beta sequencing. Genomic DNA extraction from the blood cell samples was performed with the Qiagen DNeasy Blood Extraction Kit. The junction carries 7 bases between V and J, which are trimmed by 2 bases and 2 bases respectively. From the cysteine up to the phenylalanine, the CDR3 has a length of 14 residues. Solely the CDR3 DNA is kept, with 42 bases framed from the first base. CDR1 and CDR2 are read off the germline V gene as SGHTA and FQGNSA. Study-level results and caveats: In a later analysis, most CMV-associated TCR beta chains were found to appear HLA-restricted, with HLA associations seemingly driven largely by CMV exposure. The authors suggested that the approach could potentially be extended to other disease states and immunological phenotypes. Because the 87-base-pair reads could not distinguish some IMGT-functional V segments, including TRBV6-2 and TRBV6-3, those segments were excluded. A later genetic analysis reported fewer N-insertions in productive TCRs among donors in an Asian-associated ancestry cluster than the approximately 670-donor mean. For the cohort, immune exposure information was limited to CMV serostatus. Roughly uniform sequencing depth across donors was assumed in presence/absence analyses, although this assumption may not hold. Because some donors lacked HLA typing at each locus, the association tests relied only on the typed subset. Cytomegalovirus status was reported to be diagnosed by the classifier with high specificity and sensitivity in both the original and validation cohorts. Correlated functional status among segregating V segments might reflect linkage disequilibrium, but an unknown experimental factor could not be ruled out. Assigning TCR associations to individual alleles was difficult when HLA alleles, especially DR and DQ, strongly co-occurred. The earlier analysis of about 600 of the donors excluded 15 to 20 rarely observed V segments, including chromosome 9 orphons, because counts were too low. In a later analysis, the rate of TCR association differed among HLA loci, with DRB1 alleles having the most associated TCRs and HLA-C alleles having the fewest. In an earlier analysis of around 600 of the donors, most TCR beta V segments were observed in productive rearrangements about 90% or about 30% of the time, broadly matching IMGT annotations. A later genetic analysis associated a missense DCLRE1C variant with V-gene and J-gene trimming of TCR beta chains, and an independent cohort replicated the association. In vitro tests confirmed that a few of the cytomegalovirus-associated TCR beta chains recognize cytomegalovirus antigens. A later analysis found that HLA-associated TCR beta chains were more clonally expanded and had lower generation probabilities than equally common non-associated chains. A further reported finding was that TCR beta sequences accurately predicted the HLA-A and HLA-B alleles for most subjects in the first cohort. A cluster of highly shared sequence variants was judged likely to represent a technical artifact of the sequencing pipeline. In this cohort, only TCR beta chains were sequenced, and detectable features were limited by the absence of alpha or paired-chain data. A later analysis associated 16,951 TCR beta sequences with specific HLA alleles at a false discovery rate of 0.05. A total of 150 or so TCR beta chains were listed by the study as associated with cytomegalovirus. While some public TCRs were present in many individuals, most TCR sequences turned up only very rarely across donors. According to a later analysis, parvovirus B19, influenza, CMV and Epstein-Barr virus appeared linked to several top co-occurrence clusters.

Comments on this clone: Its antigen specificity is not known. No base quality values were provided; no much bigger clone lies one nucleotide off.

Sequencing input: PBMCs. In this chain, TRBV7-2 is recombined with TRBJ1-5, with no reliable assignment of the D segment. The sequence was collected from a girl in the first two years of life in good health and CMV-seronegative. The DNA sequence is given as TGTGCCAGCAGCTTAAAAGGAGGCAATCAGCCCCAGCATTTT. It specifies CASSLKGGNQPQHF.